These 6 T cell receptor beta chains originate from one sample sequenced in a study of CD8+ T cells in alopecia areata. Investigators isolated RNA and reverse transcribed it into cDNA to act as the sequencing template. The assay was immunoSEQ multiplex PCR, and TCRdb's table has in-frame clones only and misses some. Recorded here are 200,000 to 300,000 clones, none singletons. Sorting relied on CD4, CD8alpha, NKG2D, NKG2ACE and other markers applied to pooled cutaneous lymph node cells. Sequencing was performed on CD4+ T cells sorted from a lymph node. Receptor source: a C3H/HeJ mouse with alopecia areata. The MHC haplotype recorded for the strain is H2-k.

This clone has ten or more counts. Mouse germline and gene names are used. The sequenced fragment ends 4 residues before the CDR3 boundary, so the rest is inferred from the germline J gene. Other DNA sequences in the same sample also yield this CDR3. This chain connects TRBV13-1 to TRBJ1-2; D possibly corresponds to TRBD1 (6 bases). CDR1 NSHNY and CDR2 SYGAGN come from the germline V gene. The CDR3 loop spans 13 amino acids. Between the trimmed V and J ends, which lost 3 bases and 2 bases, there was a span of 8 bases. CDR3 DNA (partial): TGTGCCAGCAGTGCCACAGGGAACTCC. This sequence encodes CASSATGNS. Given in full, the CDR3 is CASSATGNSDYTF.

This clone was seen more than once but under ten times. The genes and germline here are from mouse. Read coverage stops 4 residues before the CDR3 terminus; the germline J gene supplies the remainder. Other DNA sequences from this sample encode an identical CDR3 as well. The V gene is TRBV1, the J gene TRBJ1-1; 8 bases fit TRBD1. CDR1 NSQYPW and CDR2 LRSPGD come from the germline V gene (reference sequence). The ends lost 0 bases at V and 4 bases at J; junction bases unmatched: 1. This CDR3 has 14 residues. Partial CDR3 DNA: TGCACCTGCAGTGCAGAACAGGGGGGCACA. It specifies CTCSAEQGGT. The whole CDR3 protein is CTCSAEQGGTEVFF.

In this sample, this clone turned up a few times. The germline and genes are mouse ones. The read halts 4 residues ahead of the CDR3 end, with the missing end drawn from the germline J gene. This chain links TRBV1 with TRBJ2-5, with a weak D call TRBD1 (6 bases). Trimming took off 2 bases at V and 3 bases at J, with 6 bases between the two ends. This CDR3 is built from 13 residues. The germline V gene encodes CDR1 NSQYPW and CDR2 LRSPGD (reference sequence). Incomplete CDR3 DNA: TGCACCTGCAGTGCAACAGGGCAAGAC. Translating it yields CTCSATGQD. Given in full, the CDR3 is CTCSATGQDTQYF.

In its sample, this clone was seen a few times. Each gene name is a mouse one. The CDR3 end is not reached by the read, which stops 4 residues before it; the germline J gene fills it in. Other DNA sequences within the sample encode an identical CDR3. The chain has TRBV13-1 and TRBJ2-2, with TRBD2 matching 9 bases. Trimming cost V 0 bases and J 2 bases; bases outside gene matches: 2. The CDR3 has 16 residues. Germline CDR1 and CDR2: NSHNY and SYGAGN. This chain's CDR3 is CASSDGTGANTGQLYF. CDR3 bases read: TGTGCCAGCAGTGATGGGACTGGGGCGAACACCGGG.

This clone has a handful of counts. Gene and germline names: mouse. The read comes to an end 4 residues before the CDR3 does, leaving the germline J gene to fill in the end. The gene calls are TRBV13-1 and TRBJ2-7, with 11 bases matching TRBD1. V trimming: 0 bases; J trimming: 0 bases; junction bases outside the gene matches: 2. The CDR3 contains 16 residues. The germline gives CDR1 NSHNY, CDR2 SYGAGN. The CDR3 DNA, read in part, is TGTGCCAGCAGTGATGCGGGACAGGGGGTCTCCTAT. The encoded protein is CASSDAGQGVSY. The full-length CDR3 reads as CASSDAGQGVSYEQYF.

As for this clone: The gene symbols are mouse symbols. The CDR3 end is not reached by the read, which stops 4 residues before it; the germline J gene fills it in. The chain is built from TRBV13-3 and TRBJ1-1, with TRBD1 matching 7 bases. The CDR3 is 14 residues long. In germline, CDR1 is NNHDY, CDR2 SYVADS. Trimming at V came to 3 bases and at J to 4 bases, leaving 6 bases not matched to a gene. The CDR3 reads CASSAQGKGTEVFF. The covered CDR3 bases are TGTGCCAGCAGTGCACAGGGGAAGGGCACA.